This T cell receptor beta chain was observed in a study of neurological immune-mediated disorders. Study conclusions and caveats: Across subjects, no CDR3 amino acid sequence appeared in expanded clones of more than one subject, a finding that suggested private repertoires in all groups.

TCRdb used MiXCR to reprocess the 5' RACE reads, holding one entry per CDR3 protein. The sample has about 79,000 distinct CDR3 sequences, 13% to 15% seen once. Looked up from germline, CDR1 is SGHRS and CDR2 is YFSETQ. This CDR3 has 13 residues. Deletions cut 2 bases from V and 7 bases from J, with 11 bases between. This clonotype was detected ten times or more. Its antigen is currently unknown. The controls, all healthy individuals, were blood bank volunteers in Maryland, USA. The chain links TRBV5-1 to TRBJ2-3; unclear D gene. This receptor was obtained from a woman between 50 and 59 years old in good health. The sequenced sample consisted of PBMCs. The CDR3 nucleotides are TGCGCCAGCAGCTTCCACTTCCTTAATACGCAGTATTTT. This codes for CASSFHFLNTQYF.